Each of the 26 T cell receptor beta chains below was sequenced from the same sample in a study of molecular identifiers for immune sequencing clone quantification. MiXCR, applied by TCRdb to the PCR reads, yields one record per CDR3 protein. The table lists approximately 90,000 distinct CDR3 sequences, roughly 26% of them singletons. Sequenced input: naive CD8+ T cells from blood, with Jurkat cell RNA spiked in. Subset meaning: FACS-sorted CD8+CD4-CCR7+CD45RA+ naive T cells. The receptors here all came from a human donor in good health. Some libraries in this study had Jurkat cell RNA spiked in.

This clonotype has at least ten counts. This chain links TRBV6-5 with TRBJ2-5, with 9 bases that match TRBD2. Losses at the gene ends were 2 bases for V and 5 bases for J; bases not matched to a gene: 9. CDR3 length equals 16 residues. Germline CDR1 is MNHEY and CDR2 is SVGAGI. In DNA, the CDR3 is TGTGCCAGCAGTTACGGTTTGTCTAGCGGGATGGAGACCCAGTACTTC. The encoded protein is CASSYGLSSGMETQYF.

Many counts were recorded for this clonotype. This chain uses TRBV7-6 with TRBJ2-3; perhaps TRBD2 as D (5 bases). There are 14 residues in the CDR3. In germline, CDR1 is SGHVS, CDR2 FNYEAQ. The V gene lost 5 bases and the J gene lost 2 bases, with 11 bases spanning the gap. The CDR3 region has the DNA TGTGCCAGCAGCCCCCCGGGGATCACAGATACGCAGTATTTT. It is translated as CASSPPGITDTQYF.

This clonotype was observed at least ten times. An end of the junction does not agree with germline; a read error may underlie this. The gene calls are TRBV20-1 and TRBJ2-7; 8 bases line up with TRBD2. Germline CDR1 DFQATT, CDR2 SNEGSKA (reference sequence). This CDR3 contains 15 residues. This CDR3 is CSAREWELAEYEQYF. The CDR3 DNA follows: TGCAGTGCGAGAGAGTGGGAACTAGCGGAATACGAGCAGTACTTC.

At least ten counts were recorded for this clonotype. The chain combines TRBV7-9 with TRBJ2-3; either TRBD1 or TRBD2 may supply D (5 bases each). The CDR3 is made up of 17 amino acids. Germline-derived CDR1 and CDR2 are SEHNR and FQNEAQ (reference sequence). V lost 4 bases, J lost 0 bases, and 17 bases lay in between. The CDR3 region is CASSSTPMGTSTDTQYF. In DNA, the CDR3 is TGTGCCAGCAGCTCTACACCGATGGGGACCAGCACAGATACGCAGTATTTT.

This clonotype was detected ten times or more. The genes are TRBV29-1 and TRBJ2-1; D not resolved. With 0 bases removed from V and 0 bases from J, the gap between germline ends came to 9 bases. The CDR3 sequence is 15 residues long. Germline-derived CDR1 and CDR2 are SQVTM and ANQGSEA. The CDR3 reads CSVEDVAVSYNEQFF. CDR3 nucleotide sequence: TGCAGCGTTGAAGACGTAGCAGTCTCCTACAATGAGCAGTTCTTC.

In its sample, this clonotype was seen many times. This chain joins TRBV12-3 or TRBV12-4 and TRBJ2-5; the D gene is possibly TRBD2 (5 bases). V gave up 5 bases and J gave up 8 bases, with 15 bases separating them. This CDR3 spans 13 amino acids. CDR3 sequence (DNA): TGTGCCAGCAGTGTCAGCGGCTCAGGAACCCAGTACTTC. This gives the protein CASSVSGSGTQYF.

This clonotype was detected only a few times. This chain uses TRBV29-1 with TRBJ1-2, with 7 bases that match TRBD1. The V and J ends lost 3 bases and 7 bases, in that order; junction bases with no gene match: 5. CDR3 size: 12 residues. Germline loops: CDR1 SQVTM, CDR2 ANQGSEA. The CDR3 here is CSVEENRGGYTF. The CDR3 DNA follows: TGCAGCGTTGAGGAGAACAGGGGTGGCTACACCTTC.

This clonotype has at least ten counts. The chain employs TRBV5-1 and TRBJ1-2, with 9 bases identical to TRBD1. Trimming took 0 bases from V and 7 from J; bases not matched to a gene: 10. This CDR3 comprises 16 residues. CDR1 and CDR2 (germline): SGHRS, YFSETQ. In DNA, the CDR3 is TGCGCCAGCAGCTTGGCCGGGGGACAGGGCATTTTTGGCTACACCTTC. Protein: CASSLAGGQGIFGYTF.

This clonotype was detected ten times or more. J is TRBJ2-7 and V is TRBV20-1; 7 positions match TRBD1. V shed 6 bases and J 6 bases; nucleotides not matched to a gene: 5. The CDR3 runs 11 residues. Germline values: CDR1 DFQATT, CDR2 SNEGSKA (reference sequence). CDR3 residues: CSAGQAGEQYF. In DNA, the CDR3 is TGCAGTGCAGGACAGGCGGGCGAGCAGTACTTC.

About this clonotype: This clone may be a read error of a much larger clone one base away. This rearrangement joins TRBV7-9 to TRBJ2-5; D is uncertain. Germline V CDR1 and CDR2: SEHNR, FQNEAQ (reference sequence). CDR3 length: 16 residues. V was clipped by 5 bases and J by 1 base, with 17 bases between them. The CDR3: CASSKVGGHSQETQYF. CDR3 DNA sequence: TGTGCCAGCAGCAAAGTCGGTGGTCACAGCCAAGAGACCCAGTACTTC. Variable domain in full (rest from reference TRBV7-9 and TRBJ2-5): DTGVSQNPRHKITKRGQNVTFRCDPISEHNRLYWYRQTLGQGPEFLTYFQNEAQLEKSRLLSDRFSAERPKGSFSTLEIQRTEQGDSAMYLCASSKVGGHSQETQYFGPGTRLLVL.

Turning to this clonotype: A much larger clone lies a single base off, so this may be a read error. V gene TRBV12-5 combines with J gene TRBJ1-4, with a possible D match to TRBD1 (6 bases). This CDR3 is built from 15 residues. CDR1 and CDR2 (germline): LGHNT, FRNRAP. CDR3 in DNA: TGTGCTAATGGTTCGACGGACAGTTCCAATGAAAAACTGTTTTTT. Protein: CANGSTDSSNEKLFF.

This clonotype was observed a handful of times. This chain joins TRBV6-2 or TRBV6-3 and TRBJ2-5, with 8 bases fitting TRBD2. The CDR3 loop spans 13 amino acids. Germline CDR1 reads MNHEY; CDR2 reads SVGEGT. The V and J ends lost 7 bases and 5 bases, in that order; junction bases with no gene match: 6. CDR3 loop: CASTRAGEETQYF. CDR3 nucleotide sequence: TGTGCCAGCACGCGAGCGGGGGAGGAGACCCAGTACTTC.

This clonotype was counted at least ten times. The chain joins TRBV28 to TRBJ2-1; D may be TRBD2 (6 bases). The CDR3 has 14 amino acids. Germline-derived CDR1 and CDR2 are MDHEN and SYDVKM. The V end lost 4 bases, the J end lost 2 bases, and 9 bases lay between the germline ends. The CDR3, as DNA: TGTGCCAGCAGTTACCGGGGGACCTACAATGAGCAGTTCTTC. Its protein product is CASSYRGTYNEQFF.

This clonotype was counted at least ten times. The J gene is TRBJ1-4, the V gene TRBV7-9, with no clear D. With 0 bases removed from V and 3 bases from J, the gap between germline ends came to 5 bases. This CDR3 has 14 residues. CDR1 is SEHNR, CDR2 FQNEAQ, per germline (reference sequence). The chain's CDR3 is CASSLAEANEKLFF. CDR3 nucleotide sequence: TGTGCCAGCAGCTTAGCGGAGGCTAATGAAAAACTGTTTTTT.

This chain uses TRBV19 with TRBJ2-1; tentatively, D is TRBD2 (7 bases). The CDR3 runs to 14 residues. From germline, CDR1 is LNHDA and CDR2 SQIVND (reference sequence). The V gene lost 8 bases and the J gene lost 5 bases, with 16 bases spanning the gap. The CDR3 loop reads CASALGGAHNEQFF. DNA of the CDR3: TGTGCCAGTGCCCTTGGGGGGGCCCACAATGAGCAGTTCTTC.

This clonotype was detected ten times or more. The chain combines TRBV7-9 with TRBJ2-7; 7 bases are a match to TRBD1. CDR1 is SEHNR and CDR2 is FQNEAQ in the germline V gene (reference sequence). V lost 4 bases and J lost 2; bases outside the gene matches: 5. CDR3 length: 14 residues. The CDR3 protein is CASSSGQTPYEQYF. The CDR3, as DNA: TGTGCCAGCAGCTCGGGACAGACTCCCTACGAGCAGTACTTC.

As to this clonotype: A much larger clone differs from this one at a single base, so this may be a read error. The chain combines TRBV6-2 or TRBV6-3 with TRBJ2-7; 9 bases are shared with TRBD1. Germline V CDR1 and CDR2: MNHEY, SVGEGT. The CDR3 covers 15 residues. The CDR3 spells CASSTRDRVTYEKYF. CDR3 DNA sequence: TGTGCCAGCAGTACCCGGGACAGGGTTACCTACGAGAAGTACTTC.

About this clonotype itself: A single base separates this from a much larger clone, so it may be a read error. V usage is TRBV12-5 and J usage is TRBJ2-2; D is unclear. Germline V gives CDR1 LGHNT, CDR2 FRNRAP. The CDR3 covers 14 residues. DNA for the CDR3: TGTGCTGGTGGCCAGGACCTCCGGGCCGGGGAGCTGTTTTTT. Protein: CAGGQDLRAGELFF.

The sample holds many counts of this clonotype. The chain joins TRBV29-1 to TRBJ2-1, with D hard to call. Germline CDR1 SQVTM, CDR2 ANQGSEA. This CDR3 region has 14 residues. V lost 2 bases and J 0 bases, leaving 8 bases between the germline ends. The CDR3 loop reads CSVELRSSYNEQFF. DNA of the CDR3: TGCAGCGTTGAACTCCGAAGCTCCTACAATGAGCAGTTCTTC.

This clonotype was seen at least ten times. The CDR3 DNA reads as TGCGCCAGCAGCCGGGGGGACCGAGGCACAGATACGCAGTATTTT. Protein: CASSRGDRGTDTQYF. J is TRBJ2-3 and V is TRBV10-1, with TRBD2 identical over 7 bases. The CDR3 sequence is 15 residues long. The V gene end was trimmed by 6 bases and the J gene end by 1 base; junction bases not matched to a gene: 7. Germline V gene lookup returns CDR1 WNHNN and CDR2 SYGVQD (reference sequence).

The sample holds many counts of this clonotype. The J gene is TRBJ2-3, the V gene TRBV12-5, with no clear D. This CDR3 contains 15 residues. The ends were cut back, 0 bases at V and 6 bases at J, with 13 bases in the middle. Germline V lookup: CDR1 LGHNT, CDR2 FRNRAP. Written as DNA, the CDR3 is TGTGCTAGTGGTTTGGTAGTGGGTCCCCTGGATACGCAGTATTTT. Translation gives CASGLVVGPLDTQYF.

A remark on this clonotype: This may be a read error: a much more frequent sequence differs by one nucleotide. The chain carries TRBV11-2 and TRBJ2-1; D gene ambiguous. This CDR3 has 16 residues. The germline V gene has CDR1 SGHAT and CDR2 FQNNGV. The CDR3 spells CASSLAYASSYNEHFF. The CDR3 nucleotides read TGTGCCAGCAGCTTAGCGTACGCGAGCTCCTACAATGAGCACTTCTTC.

This clonotype was seen repeatedly, ten times or more. J is TRBJ2-7 and V is TRBV20-1; tentatively, D is TRBD2 (6 bases). CDR3 length: 14 residues. Per germline, CDR1 DFQATT and CDR2 SNEGSKA (reference sequence). The ends were cut back, 3 bases at V and 4 bases at J, with 16 bases in the middle. The chain's CDR3 is CSASVPGEGYEQYF. The CDR3 DNA sequence: TGCAGTGCTAGTGTGCCGGGAGAAGGTTACGAGCAGTACTTC.

CDR3 sequence (DNA): TGTGCCAGTAGTATGGGTTTGGCTGAAGCTTTCTTT. Translation: CASSMGLAEAFF. The chain links TRBV19 to TRBJ1-1; D remains ambiguous. The ends were cut back, 3 bases at V and 6 bases at J, with 8 bases in the middle. This CDR3 is built from 12 residues. Germline lookup yields CDR1 LNHDA and CDR2 SQIVND (reference sequence).

This clonotype was found many times. The rearrangement uses TRBV27 and TRBJ1-5; D is possibly TRBD1 (6 bases). The CDR3 runs 13 residues. The germline CDR1 and CDR2 sequences are MNHEY and SMNVEV (reference sequence). Trimming removed 5 bases from V and 4 bases from J, with 9 bases in between. The CDR3: CASSPQGNQPQHF. CDR3 nucleotides: TGTGCCAGCAGTCCTCAGGGGAATCAGCCCCAGCATTTT.

This sequence joins TRBV19 and TRBJ2-7; D unclear. Trimming took off 3 bases at V and 1 base at J, with 7 bases between the two ends. Germline CDR1 LNHDA, CDR2 SQIVND (reference sequence). This CDR3 contains 13 residues. DNA of the CDR3: TGTGCCAGTAGTATGCAGGTATCCTACGAGCAGTACTTC. This codes for CASSMQVSYEQYF.